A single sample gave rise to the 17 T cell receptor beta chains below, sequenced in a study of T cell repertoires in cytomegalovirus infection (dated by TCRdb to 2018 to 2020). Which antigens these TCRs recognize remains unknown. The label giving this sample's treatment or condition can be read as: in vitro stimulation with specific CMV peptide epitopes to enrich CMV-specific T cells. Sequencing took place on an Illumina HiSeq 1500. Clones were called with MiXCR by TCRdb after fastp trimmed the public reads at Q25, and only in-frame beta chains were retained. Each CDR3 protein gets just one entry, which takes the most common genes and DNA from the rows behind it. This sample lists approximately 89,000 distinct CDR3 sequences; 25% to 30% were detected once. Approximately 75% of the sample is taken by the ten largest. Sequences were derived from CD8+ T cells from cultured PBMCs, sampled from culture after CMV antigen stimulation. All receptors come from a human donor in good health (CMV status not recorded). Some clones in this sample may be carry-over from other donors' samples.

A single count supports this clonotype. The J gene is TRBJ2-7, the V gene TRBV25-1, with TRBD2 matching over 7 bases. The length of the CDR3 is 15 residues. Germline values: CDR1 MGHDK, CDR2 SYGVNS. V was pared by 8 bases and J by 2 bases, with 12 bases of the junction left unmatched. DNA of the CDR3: TGTGCCAGCCATGGGGAGCGGGGAGGGACCTACGAGCAGTACTTC. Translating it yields CASHGERGGTYEQYF.

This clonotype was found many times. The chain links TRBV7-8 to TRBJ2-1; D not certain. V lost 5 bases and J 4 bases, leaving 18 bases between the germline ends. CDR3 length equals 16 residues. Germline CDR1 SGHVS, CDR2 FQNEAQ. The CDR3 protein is CASSPPGRRFYNEQFF. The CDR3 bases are TGTGCCAGCAGCCCTCCGGGTCGCCGATTTTACAATGAGCAGTTCTTC.

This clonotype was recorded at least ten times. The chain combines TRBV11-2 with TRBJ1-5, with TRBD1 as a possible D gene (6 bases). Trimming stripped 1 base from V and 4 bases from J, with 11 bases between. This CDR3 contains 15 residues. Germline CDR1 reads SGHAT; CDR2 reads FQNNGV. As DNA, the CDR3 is TGTGCCAGCAGCTTAGGGGGACATACGAATCAGCCCCAGCATTTT. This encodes CASSLGGHTNQPQHF.

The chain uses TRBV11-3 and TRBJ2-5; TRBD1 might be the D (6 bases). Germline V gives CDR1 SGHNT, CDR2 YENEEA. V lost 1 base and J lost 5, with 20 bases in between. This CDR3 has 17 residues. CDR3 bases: TGTGCCAGCAGCTTAGGTTCGGTGGGACAAGGTTTTGAGACCCAGTACTTC. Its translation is CASSLGSVGQGFETQYF.

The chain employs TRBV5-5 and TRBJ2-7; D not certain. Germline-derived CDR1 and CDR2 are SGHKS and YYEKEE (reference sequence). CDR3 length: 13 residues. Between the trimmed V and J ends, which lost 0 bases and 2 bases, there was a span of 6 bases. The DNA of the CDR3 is TGTGCCAGCAGCTTGGAGGCAACCTACGAGCAGTACTTC. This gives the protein CASSLEATYEQYF.

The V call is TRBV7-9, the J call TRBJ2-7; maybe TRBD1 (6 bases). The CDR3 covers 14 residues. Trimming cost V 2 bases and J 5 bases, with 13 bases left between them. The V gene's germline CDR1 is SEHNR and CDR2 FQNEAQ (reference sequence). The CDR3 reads CASSLTGLGNEQYF. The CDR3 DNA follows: TGTGCCAGCAGCTTAACAGGGTTGGGGAACGAGCAGTACTTC. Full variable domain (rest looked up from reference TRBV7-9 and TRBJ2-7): DTGVSQNPRHKITKRGQNVTFRCDPISEHNRLYWYRQTLGQGPEFLTYFQNEAQLEKSRLLSDRFSAERPKGSFSTLEIQRTEQGDSAMYLCASSLTGLGNEQYFGPGTRLTVT.

This CDR3 reads CSADRMNTEAFF. The CDR3 DNA is TGCAGCGCCGACCGTATGAACACTGAAGCTTTCTTT. V is TRBV29-1 and J is TRBJ1-1; D uncertain. The ends were cut back, 7 bases at V and 0 bases at J, with 9 bases in the middle. The V gene's germline CDR1 is SQVTM and CDR2 ANQGSEA. The CDR3 contains 12 residues.

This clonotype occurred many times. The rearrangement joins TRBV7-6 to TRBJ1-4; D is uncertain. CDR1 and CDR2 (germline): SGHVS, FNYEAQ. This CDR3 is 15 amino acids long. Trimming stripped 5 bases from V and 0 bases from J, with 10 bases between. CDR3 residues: CASSQSGATNEKLFF. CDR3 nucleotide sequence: TGTGCCAGCAGCCAGTCGGGAGCAACTAATGAAAAACTGTTTTTT.

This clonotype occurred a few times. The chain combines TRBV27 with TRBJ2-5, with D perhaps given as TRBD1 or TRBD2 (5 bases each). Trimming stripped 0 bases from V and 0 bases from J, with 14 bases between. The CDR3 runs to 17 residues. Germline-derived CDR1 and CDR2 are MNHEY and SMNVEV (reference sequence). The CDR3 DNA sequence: TGTGCCAGCAGTTTATCTGTGGGGGACCCGTACCAAGAGACCCAGTACTTC. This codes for CASSLSVGDPYQETQYF.

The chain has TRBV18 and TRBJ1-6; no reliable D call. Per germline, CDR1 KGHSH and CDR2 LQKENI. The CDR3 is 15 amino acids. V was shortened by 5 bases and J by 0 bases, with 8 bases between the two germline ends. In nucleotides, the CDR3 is TGTGCCAGCTCAGCGGAAGACTCCTATAATTCACCCCTCCACTTT. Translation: CASSAEDSYNSPLHF.

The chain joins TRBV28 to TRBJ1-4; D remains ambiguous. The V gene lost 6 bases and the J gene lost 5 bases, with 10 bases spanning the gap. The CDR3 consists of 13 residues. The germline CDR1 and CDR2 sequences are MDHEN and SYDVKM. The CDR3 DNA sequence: TGTGCCAGCAGCCCCCGGGCAAATGAAAAACTGTTTTTT. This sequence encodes CASSPRANEKLFF.

The CDR3, as DNA: TGTGCCAGCAGTCTCAGACAGGGGGGCTACGAGCAGTACTTC. Its translation is CASSLRQGGYEQYF. The V gene is TRBV12-3 or TRBV12-4, the J gene TRBJ2-7; 9 bases agree with TRBD1. V shed 5 bases, J shed 3 bases, and the junction held 5 bases outside the gene matches. The CDR3 extends over 14 amino acids.

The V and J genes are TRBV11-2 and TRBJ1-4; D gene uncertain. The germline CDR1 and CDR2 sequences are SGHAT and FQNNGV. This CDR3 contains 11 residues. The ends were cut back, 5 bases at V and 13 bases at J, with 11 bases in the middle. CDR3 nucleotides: TGTGCCAGCAGCCTAGTGGGAGGACTGTTTTTT. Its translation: CASSLVGGLFF.

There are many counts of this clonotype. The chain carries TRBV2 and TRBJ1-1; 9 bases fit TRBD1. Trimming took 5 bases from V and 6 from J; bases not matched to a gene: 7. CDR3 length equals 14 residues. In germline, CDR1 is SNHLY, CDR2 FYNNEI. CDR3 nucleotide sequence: TGTGCCAGCAGTTGGACAGGGGAGATCGCTGAAGCTTTCTTT. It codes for CASSWTGEIAEAFF.

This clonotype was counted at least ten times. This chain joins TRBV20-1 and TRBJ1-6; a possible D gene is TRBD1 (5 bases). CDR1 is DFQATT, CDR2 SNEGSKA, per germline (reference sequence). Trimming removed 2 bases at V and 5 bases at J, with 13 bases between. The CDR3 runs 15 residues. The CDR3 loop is CSARLAGRDNSPLHF. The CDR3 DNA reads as TGCAGTGCTAGACTGGCGGGACGGGATAATTCACCCCTCCACTTT.

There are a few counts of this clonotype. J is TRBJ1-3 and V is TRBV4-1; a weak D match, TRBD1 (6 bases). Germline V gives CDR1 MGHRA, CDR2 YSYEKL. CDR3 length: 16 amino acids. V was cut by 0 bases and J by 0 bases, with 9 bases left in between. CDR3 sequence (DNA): TGCGCCAGCAGCCAAGAACCCAGGGGCTCTGGAAACACCATATATTTT. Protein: CASSQEPRGSGNTIYF.

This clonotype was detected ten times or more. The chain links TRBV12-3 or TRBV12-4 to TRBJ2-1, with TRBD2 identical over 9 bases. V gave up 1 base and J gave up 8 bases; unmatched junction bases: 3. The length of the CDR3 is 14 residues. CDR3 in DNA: TGTGCCAGCAGTTTAGGCGGGGGGGCCCATGAGCAGTTCTTC. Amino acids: CASSLGGGAHEQFF.